Below, 15 T cell receptor beta chains from the same sample are listed, as sequenced in a study of response to subunit inactivated influenza vaccine. A single record per CDR3 protein comes from TCRdb applying MiXCR to the RT-PCR reads. The repertoire holds about 540,000 distinct CDR3 sequences, with about 15% as singletons. This material consisted of PBMCs from blood, taken less than 13 days after vaccination. These receptors were taken from a man between 50 and 59 years old who received an inactivated influenza vaccine.

The rearrangement links TRBV14 to TRBJ2-2, with D maybe TRBD1 (5 bases). V lost 8 bases to trimming and J lost 0 bases, with 10 bases between them. Germline V lookup: CDR1 SGHDN, CDR2 FVKESK. This CDR3 has 14 amino acids. The CDR3 loop is CASRRQPNTGELFF. CDR3 nucleotide sequence: TGTGCCAGCCGGAGACAGCCGAACACCGGGGAGCTGTTTTTT.

The table lists this clonotype with a few counts. The gene calls are TRBV3-1 and TRBJ1-1; D unresolved. Germline assignment: CDR1 LGHDT and CDR2 YNNKEL (reference sequence). The CDR3 runs 13 residues. The V end was cut by 4 bases, the J end by 4 bases, with 10 bases between. The CDR3 protein is CASSPGFITEAFF. The CDR3 coding sequence is TGTGCCAGCAGCCCCGGATTTATCACTGAAGCTTTCTTT.

This sequence joins TRBV6-5 and TRBJ2-2; D is undetermined. The CDR3 runs 15 residues. V was cut by 0 bases and J by 3 bases, with 8 bases left in between. The germline CDR1 and CDR2 sequences are MNHEY and SVGAGI. CDR3 sequence reads: CASSYSKTYTGELFF. CDR3 nucleotides: TGTGCCAGCAGTTACTCGAAGACATACACCGGGGAGCTGTTTTTT.

This chain links TRBV28 with TRBJ2-7, with D possibly matching TRBD1 (8 bases). The CDR3 is 15 residues long. The germline V and J ends were trimmed by 6 bases and 4 bases, with 19 bases remaining between them. Per the germline V gene, CDR1 is MDHEN and CDR2 is SYDVKM. This CDR3 is CASSPAGQEGYEQYF. The CDR3 region has the DNA TGTGCCAGCAGCCCAGCGGGACAGGAAGGGTACGAGCAGTACTTC.

This clonotype was observed a few times. The V and J genes are TRBV5-1 and TRBJ2-7; 8 bases line up with TRBD2. The J segment lost 5 bases and the V segment lost 4 bases, leaving 11 bases of the junction unmatched. The germline gives CDR1 SGHRS, CDR2 YFSETQ. The CDR3 runs to 15 residues. CDR3 sequence reads: CASSTETSARDEQYF. DNA of the CDR3: TGCGCCAGCAGCACCGAGACTAGCGCGAGGGACGAGCAGTACTTC. Drawing the rest from reference TRBV5-1 and TRBJ2-7, the complete variable domain is KAGVTQTPRYLIKTRGQQVTLSCSPISGHRSVSWYQQTPGQGLQFLFEYFSETQRNKGNFPGRFSGRQFSNSRSEMNVSTLELGDSALYLCASSTETSARDEQYFGPGTRLTVT.

This clonotype was picked up many times. This rearrangement joins TRBV29-1 to TRBJ2-7; 8 nucleotides match TRBD2. Looked up from germline, CDR1 is SQVTM and CDR2 is ANQGSEA. Trimming cost V 1 base and J 3 bases; bases outside gene matches: 8. This CDR3 comprises 15 residues. The CDR3: CSVEGPGLENYEQYF. CDR3 bases: TGCAGCGTTGAAGGCCCGGGACTAGAAAACTACGAGCAGTACTTC.

The V call is TRBV5-1, the J call TRBJ2-2, with D uncertain. Between the trimmed V and J ends, which lost 0 bases and 7 bases, there was a span of 4 bases. Germline CDR1 SGHRS, CDR2 YFSETQ. CDR3 length: 12 amino acids. CDR3 DNA sequence: TGCGCCAGCAGCTTGGCCTTCGGGGAGCTGTTTTTT. Translating it yields CASSLAFGELFF.

V and J are TRBV11-2 and TRBJ2-7; the match to TRBD2 covers 7 bases. Germline V gives CDR1 SGHAT, CDR2 FQNNGV. This CDR3 comprises 15 residues. Trimming at V came to 5 bases and at J to 3 bases, leaving 10 bases not matched to a gene. CDR3 residues: CASSPGLVGSYEQYF. CDR3 bases: TGTGCCAGCAGCCCCGGACTAGTGGGGAGCTACGAGCAGTACTTC.

This clonotype was found a few times. The rearrangement joins TRBV7-2 to TRBJ2-5; 9 bases are shared with TRBD2. V was pared by 3 bases and J by 7 bases, with 12 bases of the junction left unmatched. Per germline, CDR1 SGHTA and CDR2 FQGNSA. This CDR3 has 16 residues. The CDR3 loop is CASSLGGTSGFGTQYF. The CDR3 nucleotides read TGTGCCAGCAGCTTGGGCGGCACTAGCGGGTTCGGGACCCAGTACTTC.

This rearrangement joins TRBV5-1 to TRBJ1-1; D might be TRBD1 (5 bases). The CDR3 length is 14 residues. Germline-derived CDR1 and CDR2 are SGHRS and YFSETQ. Trimming shortened V by 2 bases and J by 3 bases, and 11 bases separated the two germline ends. The CDR3 loop is CASSFFGAYTEAFF. In DNA form, the CDR3 reads TGCGCCAGCAGCTTCTTCGGGGCGTACACTGAAGCTTTCTTT.

The chain joins TRBV28 to TRBJ1-4, with TRBD1 as a possible D gene (5 bases). V lost 3 bases to trimming and J lost 10 bases, with 18 bases between them. Germline assignment: CDR1 MDHEN and CDR2 SYDVKM. This CDR3 region has 15 residues. The CDR3 DNA sequence: TGTGCCAGCAGTTTCAACCAGCGGGCTGGGGGAAAACTGTTTTTT. Amino acid sequence: CASSFNQRAGGKLFF. The variable domain in full, with the rest retrieved from reference TRBV28 and TRBJ1-4, is DVKVTQSSRYLVKRTGEKVFLECVQDMDHENMFWYRQDPGLGLRLIYFSYDVKMKEKGDIPEGYSVSREKKERFSLILESASTNQTSMYLCASSFNQRAGGKLFFGSGTQLSVL.

The J gene is TRBJ2-2, the V gene TRBV4-2; D is unclear. With 1 base removed from V and 4 bases from J, the gap between germline ends came to 10 bases. CDR3 size: 15 residues. CDR1 and CDR2 (germline): LGHNA, YNFKEQ. This CDR3 is CASSQGGSPTGELFF. The CDR3 region has the DNA TGTGCCAGCAGCCAAGGTGGTAGCCCCACCGGGGAGCTGTTTTTT.

There are a few counts of this clonotype. This rearrangement joins TRBV20-1 to TRBJ2-1; possible D gene TRBD2, 5 bases. Germline V gene lookup returns CDR1 DFQATT and CDR2 SNEGSKA (reference sequence). Trimming took off 1 base at V and 5 bases at J, with 9 bases between the two ends. This CDR3 contains 13 residues. The CDR3 nucleotides read TGCAGTGCTAGAGGAGGAGGCAACAATGAGCAGTTCTTC. Protein product: CSARGGGNNEQFF.

This clonotype was picked up a small number of times. The rearrangement joins TRBV6-5 to TRBJ2-4, with 10 bases that match TRBD1. Germline CDR1 reads MNHEY; CDR2 reads SVGAGI. The CDR3 totals 14 residues. V was clipped by 4 bases and J by 6 bases; unmatched bases: 3. Here the CDR3 reads CASSFRDRGNIQYF. CDR3 coding DNA: TGTGCCAGCAGTTTCCGGGACAGGGGAAACATTCAGTACTTC.

This clonotype turned up a few times. This sequence joins TRBV12-3 or TRBV12-4 and TRBJ1-2; 7 nucleotides align to TRBD1. V trimming: 5 bases; J trimming: 7 bases; junction bases outside the gene matches: 7. This CDR3 region has 13 residues. Written as DNA, the CDR3 is TGTGCCAGCAGTCCTTCAGGGGGACGTGGCTACACCTTC. The encoded protein is CASSPSGGRGYTF.